This entry lists 27 T cell receptor beta chains sequenced from one sample in a study of blood T cell repertoires in COVID-19. Only in-frame clones appear in the TCRdb table, and some are missing; sequencing was by immunoSEQ multiplex PCR. The table has 400,000 to 450,000 clones, about 92% seen once. The material sequenced was PBMCs or T cells enriched from blood (not recorded which). The receptors come from a man aged 18 to 35 who had recovered from COVID-19.

The chain has TRBV28 and TRBJ2-2, with TRBD1 as a possible D gene (5 bases). This CDR3 is 14 amino acids long. V was clipped by 2 bases and J by 3 bases, with 7 bases between them. CDR1 and CDR2 (germline): MDHEN, SYDVKM. The CDR3 is CASSLVGDTGELFF. The CDR3 nucleotides are TGTGCCAGCAGTTTAGTAGGGGACACCGGGGAGCTGTTTTTT. The full variable domain, completed using reference TRBV28 and TRBJ2-2, is DVKVTQSSRYLVKRTGEKVFLECVQDMDHENMFWYRQDPGLGLRLIYFSYDVKMKEKGDIPEGYSVSREKKERFSLILESASTNQTSMYLCASSLVGDTGELFFGEGSRLTVL.

The V call is TRBV18, the J call TRBJ2-7; D possibly corresponds to TRBD1 (6 bases). Germline CDR1 and CDR2: KGHSH and LQKENI. The CDR3 loop spans 16 amino acids. Trimming stripped 0 bases from V and 4 bases from J, with 16 bases between. Here the CDR3 reads CASSPPAGVGGYEQYF. The DNA of the CDR3 is TGTGCCAGCTCACCACCCGCAGGGGTAGGTGGGTACGAGCAGTACTTC.

This clone was seen just once. V gene TRBV4-1 combines with J gene TRBJ2-3; 8 bases align to TRBD2. With V trimmed by 4 bases and J by 7 bases, 4 bases remained unmatched. The CDR3 runs 13 residues. Germline assignment: CDR1 MGHRA and CDR2 YSYEKL. The CDR3 region is CASSRAGANTQYF. CDR3 coding DNA: TGCGCCAGCAGCCGAGCGGGGGCGAATACGCAGTATTTT.

The J gene is TRBJ2-7, the V gene TRBV12-3 or TRBV12-4; 7 positions match TRBD1. The CDR3 totals 13 residues. V was clipped by 1 base and J by 7 bases; unmatched bases: 4. CDR3 residues: CASSLDRGREQYF. CDR3 sequence (DNA): TGTGCCAGCAGTTTAGACAGGGGTCGAGAGCAGTACTTC.

The chain employs TRBV7-9 and TRBJ1-2; D may be TRBD1 (6 bases). There are 16 residues in the CDR3. V was cut by 5 bases and J by 3 bases, with 19 bases left in between. In germline, CDR1 is SEHNR, CDR2 FQNEAQ (reference sequence). CDR3 residues: CASSRGLGAGDYGYTF. The CDR3 coding sequence is TGTGCCAGCAGCCGGGGATTGGGGGCTGGAGACTATGGCTACACCTTC.

The chain couples TRBV5-1 to TRBJ2-5; D is unresolved. Trimming cost V 0 bases and J 5 bases, with 5 bases left between them. Germline V lookup: CDR1 SGHRS, CDR2 YFSETQ. The CDR3 runs 12 residues. The CDR3 region is CASSLDAETQYF. The DNA for the CDR3 is TGCGCCAGCAGCTTGGATGCGGAGACCCAGTACTTC.

The CDR3: CASRRTGGEQYF. The CDR3 DNA sequence: TGTGCCAGCAGACGAACAGGGGGCGAGCAGTACTTC. V gene TRBV12-3 or TRBV12-4 combines with J gene TRBJ2-7, with 8 bases fitting TRBD1. Germline trimming cut 6 bases from V and 6 bases from J; bases unmatched to any gene: 4. The CDR3 runs to 12 residues.

CDR3 nucleotide sequence: TGTGCCAGCAGCCAATTTCTAGCGCGGACAAACGAGCAGTACTTC. It encodes CASSQFLARTNEQYF. This chain connects TRBV9 to TRBJ2-7, with D possibly matching TRBD2 (6 bases). Trimming shortened V by 4 bases and J by 5 bases, and 19 bases separated the two germline ends. Germline assignment: CDR1 SGDLS and CDR2 YYNGEE. The CDR3 runs to 15 residues. The variable domain in full, completed from reference TRBV9 and TRBJ2-7, reads DSGVTQTPKHLITATGQRVTLRCSPRSGDLSVYWYQQSLDQGLQFLIQYYNGEERAKGNILERFSAQQFPDLHSELNLSSLELGDSALYFCASSQFLARTNEQYFGPGTRLTVT.

The sample holds a few counts of this clone. The genes are TRBV3-1 (or the pseudogene TRBV3-2) and TRBJ1-3; possibly TRBD1 for D (6 bases). The CDR3 loop spans 14 amino acids. The V end was cut by 2 bases, the J end by 9 bases, with 14 bases between. Germline V gene data show CDR1 as LGHDT and CDR2 as YNNKEL (reference sequence). In DNA form, the CDR3 reads TGTGCCAGCAGCCAAAGACTCAGGGGTAGCACCATATATTTT. Translating it yields CASSQRLRGSTIYF.

The rearrangement joins TRBV18 to TRBJ1-1; TRBD1 matches 9 bases. Unmatched junction bases numbered 4, after V lost 5 bases and J lost 9 bases. The CDR3 consists of 12 residues. Germline loops: CDR1 KGHSH, CDR2 LQKENI. The CDR3: CASSSQGAQAFF. The DNA of the CDR3 is TGTGCCAGCTCATCACAGGGGGCGCAAGCTTTCTTT.

The chain combines TRBV7-9 with TRBJ2-1; TRBD1 is a possible D gene (5 bases). CDR3 size: 14 residues. Germline V CDR1 and CDR2: SEHNR, FQNEAQ (reference sequence). V lost 3 bases to trimming and J lost 4 bases, with 10 bases between them. CDR3 residues: CASSFNQGYNEQFF. The DNA of the CDR3 is TGTGCCAGCAGCTTCAATCAGGGATACAATGAGCAGTTCTTC.

V gene TRBV18 combines with J gene TRBJ2-1; 7 bases agree with TRBD1. The V and J ends lost 3 bases and 10 bases, in that order; junction bases with no gene match: 6. CDR1 KGHSH and CDR2 LQKENI come from the germline V gene. The CDR3 contains 13 residues. Written as DNA, the CDR3 is TGTGCCAGCTCACCGAGTACAGGGGTGGAGCAGTTCTTC. Amino acids: CASSPSTGVEQFF.

The CDR3 loop reads CASSLATGWVGQPQHF. The CDR3 nucleotides are TGTGCCAGCAGCTTAGCGACAGGATGGGTTGGTCAGCCCCAGCATTTT. This chain uses TRBV7-6 with TRBJ1-5, with a possible D match to TRBD1 (6 bases). The CDR3 length is 16 residues. V was cut by 0 bases and J by 6 bases, with 15 bases left in between. Germline lookup yields CDR1 SGHVS and CDR2 FNYEAQ.

The chain uses TRBV6-1 and TRBJ1-1; a weak D match, TRBD1 (5 bases). The germline V and J ends were trimmed by 0 bases and 7 bases, with 9 bases remaining between them. Germline CDR1 is MNHNS and CDR2 is SASEGT. This CDR3 comprises 13 residues. The CDR3 sequence: CASSEAGGVEAFF. In nucleotides, the CDR3 is TGTGCCAGCAGTGAAGCGGGGGGGGTTGAAGCTTTCTTT.

This chain links TRBV5-1 with TRBJ2-7, with 11 nucleotides matching TRBD1. Germline V CDR1 and CDR2: SGHRS, YFSETQ. The CDR3 spans 14 residues. V trimming: 4 bases; J trimming: 6 bases; junction bases outside the gene matches: 6. This chain's CDR3 is CASSVSGTGGEQYF. The DNA for the CDR3 is TGCGCCAGCAGCGTCTCCGGGACAGGGGGCGAGCAGTACTTC.

The CDR3 loop is CASRSQKPSYNEQFF. The CDR3 bases are TGTGCCAGCAGATCTCAGAAACCCTCCTACAATGAGCAGTTCTTC. The chain has TRBV5-4 and TRBJ2-1; D is unclear. The germline CDR1 and CDR2 sequences are SGHNT and YYREEE (reference sequence). With 5 bases removed from V and 0 bases from J, the gap between germline ends came to 12 bases. CDR3 length: 15 residues.

This chain links TRBV27 with TRBJ1-1; TRBD1 might be the D (5 bases). Germline V CDR1 and CDR2: MNHEY, SMNVEV (reference sequence). There are 14 residues in the CDR3. Deletions cut 3 bases from V and 1 base from J, with 9 bases between. CDR3 in amino acids: CASSFGRANTEAFF. CDR3 DNA sequence: TGTGCCAGCAGTTTCGGCAGGGCGAACACTGAAGCTTTCTTT.

The V and J genes are TRBV3-1 (or the pseudogene TRBV3-2) and TRBJ2-3, with D possibly matching TRBD2 (6 bases). CDR1 and CDR2 (germline): LGHDT, YNNKEL (reference sequence). The CDR3 totals 15 residues. V lost 3 bases to trimming and J lost 2 bases, with 12 bases between them. In DNA, the CDR3 is TGTGCCAGCAGCCATGTCCGCGGGGCCACAGATACGCAGTATTTT. This translates into CASSHVRGATDTQYF.

The CDR3 loop reads CASSLGWANYGYTF. CDR3 bases: TGTGCCAGCAGTTTAGGTTGGGCAAACTATGGCTACACCTTC. This rearrangement joins TRBV28 to TRBJ1-2; no definite D call. CDR3 length: 14 residues. V was clipped by 2 bases and J by 2 bases, with 9 bases between them. Per the germline V gene, CDR1 is MDHEN and CDR2 is SYDVKM.

CDR3 sequence reads: CASSLLSVSYEQYF. DNA for the CDR3: TGTGCCAGCAGCTTGTTGTCCGTCTCCTACGAGCAGTACTTC. The chain joins TRBV5-6 to TRBJ2-7; D is uncertain. Germline CDR1 SGHDT, CDR2 YYEEEE. This CDR3 is built from 14 residues. V gave up 1 base and J gave up 0 bases, with 8 bases separating them.

The V call is TRBV15, the J call TRBJ2-3; D gene unclear. Germline CDR1 is LNHNV and CDR2 is YYDKDF (reference sequence). This CDR3 has 15 residues. V was shortened by 0 bases and J by 0 bases, with 7 bases between the two germline ends. CDR3 DNA: TGTGCCACCAGCAGAGATGTCACTAGCACAGATACGCAGTATTTT. Amino acids: CATSRDVTSTDTQYF.

V usage is TRBV13 and J usage is TRBJ2-4; 8 bases fit TRBD1. This CDR3 has 13 amino acids. J gave up 7 bases and V 3 bases, and 2 bases lay outside the gene matches. Per the germline V gene, CDR1 is PRHDT and CDR2 is FYEKMQ (reference sequence). CDR3 protein: CASSFRQGNIQYF. The CDR3 nucleotides read TGTGCCAGCAGCTTTAGACAGGGGAACATTCAGTACTTC.

The chain is built from TRBV5-4 and TRBJ1-4; D is ambiguous. CDR3 length: 15 residues. Trimming shortened V by 0 bases and J by 0 bases, and 6 bases separated the two germline ends. Germline loops: CDR1 SGHNT, CDR2 YYREEE (reference sequence). CDR3: CASSLATATNEKLFF. As DNA, the CDR3 is TGTGCCAGCAGCTTGGCCACAGCAACTAATGAAAAACTGTTTTTT.

The chain recombines TRBV5-6 with TRBJ1-3; TRBD1 matches at 7 bases. V shed 4 bases and J 3 bases; nucleotides not matched to a gene: 4. This CDR3 has 14 residues. In germline, CDR1 is SGHDT, CDR2 YYEEEE. Here the CDR3 reads CASSQGVFGNTIYF. For the CDR3, the DNA is TGTGCCAGCAGCCAGGGGGTCTTTGGAAACACCATATATTTT.

V gene TRBV18 combines with J gene TRBJ1-6, with 7 bases aligning to TRBD1. Germline trimming cut 4 bases from V and 7 bases from J; bases unmatched to any gene: 10. Germline lookup yields CDR1 KGHSH and CDR2 LQKENI. The CDR3 length is 16 residues. CDR3 bases: TGTGCCAGCTCACTTATAGCAGACAGGGACAATTCACCCCTCCACTTT. It codes for CASSLIADRDNSPLHF.

This clone came up once. This sequence joins TRBV5-4 and TRBJ1-6, with D maybe TRBD1 (5 bases). Germline lookup yields CDR1 SGHNT and CDR2 YYREEE (reference sequence). With 2 bases removed from V and 10 bases from J, the gap between germline ends came to 16 bases. The CDR3 runs to 15 residues. CDR3 nucleotides: TGTGCCAGCAGCTTTGAGAAGGGGCTGGGATCACCCCTCCACTTT. It translates to CASSFEKGLGSPLHF.

This clone has only one observation. The chain recombines TRBV27 with TRBJ1-5; a weak D match, TRBD1 (6 bases). V dropped 5 bases and J dropped 9 bases, with 14 bases sitting between them. The length of the CDR3 is 13 residues. Germline V lookup: CDR1 MNHEY, CDR2 SMNVEV (reference sequence). The CDR3 nucleotides read TGTGCCAGCAGTCGACAGGCGCATGGGCCCCAGCATTTT. It specifies CASSRQAHGPQHF.